The 9 T cell receptor beta chains given below trace back to one sample, sequenced in a study of blood T cell repertoires in COVID-19. Repertoires were generated with immunoSEQ multiplex PCR, while TCRdb's copy carries only in-frame clones and drops some. The sample records roughly 120,000 clones, 85% to 90% being singletons. The sequencing sample was made of peripheral blood. All receptors come from a woman aged 50 to 60 with active or convalescent COVID-19.

The chain recombines TRBV4-3 with TRBJ2-7; D is undetermined. V was pared by 1 base and J by 2 bases, with 12 bases between. Germline lookup yields CDR1 LGHNA and CDR2 YSLEER. This CDR3 has 15 amino acids. The CDR3 sequence: CASSQGRNGAYEQYF. CDR3 coding DNA: TGCGCCAGCAGCCAAGGCCGCAACGGAGCCTACGAGCAGTACTTC.

The J gene is TRBJ2-7, the V gene TRBV28; perhaps TRBD2 as D (5 bases). The CDR3 consists of 14 residues. Per germline, CDR1 MDHEN and CDR2 SYDVKM. With 1 base removed from V and 1 base from J, the gap between germline ends came to 8 bases. CDR3 protein: CASSLLLESYEQYF. The CDR3 coding sequence is TGTGCCAGCAGTTTATTACTAGAATCCTACGAGCAGTACTTC.

This CDR3 is CASGGRFYEQYF. Here the CDR3 DNA reads TGTGCTAGTGGTGGGAGGTTTTACGAGCAGTACTTC. The chain links TRBV12-5 to TRBJ2-7; D might be TRBD2 (6 bases). Trimming stripped 5 bases from V and 4 bases from J, with 9 bases between. The CDR3 totals 12 residues. Germline loops: CDR1 LGHNT, CDR2 FRNRAP.

The chain has TRBV7-3 and TRBJ2-1; 7 nucleotides match TRBD2. The ends lost 5 bases at V and 1 base at J; junction bases unmatched: 5. CDR3 length: 15 residues. Germline-derived CDR1 and CDR2 are SGHTA and FQGTGA. CDR3 DNA sequence: TGTGCCAGCAGCCCCGTGGGGGGGTCCTACAATGAGCAGTTCTTC. Amino acids: CASSPVGGSYNEQFF.

This CDR3 reads CASSLTSGETQYF. CDR3 DNA: TGTGCCAGCTCACTGACTAGTGGAGAGACCCAGTACTTC. The chain links TRBV18 to TRBJ2-5; possible D gene TRBD2, 6 bases. This CDR3 is 13 amino acids long. Germline-derived CDR1 and CDR2 are KGHSH and LQKENI. Trimming shortened V by 4 bases and J by 4 bases, and 10 bases separated the two germline ends.

Only a few counts were recorded for this clone. The rearrangement links TRBV30 to TRBJ1-2; D perhaps matches TRBD1 (6 bases). The germline V and J ends were trimmed by 7 bases and 4 bases, with 16 bases remaining between them. From germline, CDR1 is GTSNPN and CDR2 SVGIG (reference sequence). This CDR3 is 13 amino acids long. DNA for the CDR3: TGTGCCTTCGGGACAACAGCGTCCTATGGCTACACCTTC. Its translation is CAFGTTASYGYTF.

This chain links TRBV20-1 with TRBJ2-1; D ambiguous. V lost 3 bases, J lost 0 bases, and 15 bases lay in between. This CDR3 has 16 residues. Germline V lookup: CDR1 DFQATT, CDR2 SNEGSKA (reference sequence). CDR3 residues: CSASNSRGSSYNEQFF. The DNA for the CDR3 is TGCAGTGCTAGTAACTCTCGAGGCAGCTCCTACAATGAGCAGTTCTTC.

The chain couples TRBV21-1 to TRBJ2-3; the table calls TRBD1, which could not be checked here. TRBV21-1 is labeled a pseudogene. The CDR3 is 17 amino acids. The CDR3 DNA follows: TGTGCCAGCAGCAAAAGACAGGGTTCGGTTGGGGCAGATACGCAGTATTTT. Translation: CASSKRQGSVGADTQYF.

The rearrangement links TRBV11-1 to TRBJ1-1; weak D call: TRBD1 (5 bases). The CDR3 sequence is 16 residues long. Germline-derived CDR1 and CDR2 are SGHAT and FQDESV (reference sequence). V was clipped by 2 bases and J by 3 bases, with 16 bases between them. For the CDR3, the DNA is TGTGCCAGCAGCTTATCCAGGGAACGGTGGGACACTGAAGCTTTCTTT. Translated: CASSLSRERWDTEAFF.